The entry that follows covers one TCR beta chain sequence. Patients from Seattle were sampled longitudinally, starting during active infection. CDR3 size: 18 residues. CDR1 SNHLY and CDR2 FYNNEI come from the germline V gene. V dropped 3 bases and J dropped 4 bases, with 19 bases sitting between them. In the study's own analysis: Nucleated cell counts were estimated from reference gene primer amplification. Assay used: immunoSEQ multiplex PCR; TCRdb lists only in-frame clones, some missing. Clone size and V and J calls were adopted from that table, with D and trimming inferred from the DNA. Of hundreds of thousands of clones in the sample, around 92% were seen once. This sample is part of a study of blood T cell repertoires in COVID-19. Study in general: The study drew acute and convalescent COVID-19 samples from the United States, Italy and Spain. PBMCs, B-cell-depleted T cells, or T cells provided the cDNA or gDNA that made up the material.

The TCR comes from a woman in her thirties with COVID-19, enrolled during active disease. Input material: peripheral blood. This chain connects TRBV2 to TRBJ1-6; perhaps TRBD1 as D (6 bases). The CDR3 DNA is TGTGCCAGCAGTGAGAACCCACAGGGAACAGTTTATAATTCACCCCTCCACTTT. This sequence encodes CASSENPQGTVYNSPLHF.